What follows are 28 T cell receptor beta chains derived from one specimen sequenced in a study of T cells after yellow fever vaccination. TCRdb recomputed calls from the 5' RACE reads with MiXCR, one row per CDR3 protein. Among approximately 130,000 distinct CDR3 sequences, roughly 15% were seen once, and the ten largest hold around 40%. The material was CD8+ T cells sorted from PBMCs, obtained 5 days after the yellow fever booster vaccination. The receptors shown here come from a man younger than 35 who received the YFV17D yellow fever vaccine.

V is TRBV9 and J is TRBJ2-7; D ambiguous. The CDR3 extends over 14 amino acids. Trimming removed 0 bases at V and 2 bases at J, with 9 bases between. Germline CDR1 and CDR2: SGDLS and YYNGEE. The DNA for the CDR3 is TGTGCCAGCAGCGTAGCTGGCAACGCCTACGAGCAGTACTTC. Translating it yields CASSVAGNAYEQYF.

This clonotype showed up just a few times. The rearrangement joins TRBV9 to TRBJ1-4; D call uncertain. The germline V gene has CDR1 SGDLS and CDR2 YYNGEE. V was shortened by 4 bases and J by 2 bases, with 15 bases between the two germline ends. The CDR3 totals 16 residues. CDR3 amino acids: CASSPRAGETNEKLFF. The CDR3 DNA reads TGTGCCAGCAGCCCCCGAGCTGGGGAGACTAATGAAAAACTGTTTTTT.

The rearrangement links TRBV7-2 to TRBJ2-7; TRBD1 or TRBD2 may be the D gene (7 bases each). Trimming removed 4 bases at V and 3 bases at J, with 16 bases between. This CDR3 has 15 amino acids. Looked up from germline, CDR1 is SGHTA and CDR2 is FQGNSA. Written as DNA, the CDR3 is TGTGCCAGCAGCTCCCGAGCGGGACAGTTCTACGAGCAGTACTTC. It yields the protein CASSSRAGQFYEQYF.

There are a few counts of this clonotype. The CDR3 nucleotides are TGCGCCAGCAGACAGGGAGAGTTCGGAGGCTACACCTTC. The encoded protein is CASRQGEFGGYTF. The J gene is TRBJ1-2, the V gene TRBV4-1; D may be TRBD1 (6 bases). Trimming shortened V by 6 bases and J by 8 bases, and 16 bases separated the two germline ends. In germline, CDR1 is MGHRA, CDR2 YSYEKL. The CDR3 has 13 residues.

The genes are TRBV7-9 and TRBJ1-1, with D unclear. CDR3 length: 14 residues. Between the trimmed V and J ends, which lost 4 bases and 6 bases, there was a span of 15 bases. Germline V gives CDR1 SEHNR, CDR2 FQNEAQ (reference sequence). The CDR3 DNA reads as TGTGCCAGCAGCTCAACCTCGGGTGACCCTGAAGCTTTCTTT. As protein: CASSSTSGDPEAFF.

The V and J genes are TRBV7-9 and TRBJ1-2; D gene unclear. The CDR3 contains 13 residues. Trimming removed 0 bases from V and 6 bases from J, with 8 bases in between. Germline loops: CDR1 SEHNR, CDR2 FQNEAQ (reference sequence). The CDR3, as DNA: TGTGCCAGCAGCTTAGCGAGAGACAATGGCTACACCTTC. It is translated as CASSLARDNGYTF. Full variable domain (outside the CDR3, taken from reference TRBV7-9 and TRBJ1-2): DTGVSQNPRHKITKRGQNVTFRCDPISEHNRLYWYRQTLGQGPEFLTYFQNEAQLEKSRLLSDRFSAERPKGSFSTLEIQRTEQGDSAMYLCASSLARDNGYTFGSGTRLTVV.

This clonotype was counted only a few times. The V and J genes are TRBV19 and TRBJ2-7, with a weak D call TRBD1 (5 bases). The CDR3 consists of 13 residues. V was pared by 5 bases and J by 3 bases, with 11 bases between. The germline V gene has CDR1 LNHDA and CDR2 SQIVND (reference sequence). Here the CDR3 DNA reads TGTGCCAGTAGTTTGCCTACAGGCTACGAGCAGTACTTC. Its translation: CASSLPTGYEQYF.

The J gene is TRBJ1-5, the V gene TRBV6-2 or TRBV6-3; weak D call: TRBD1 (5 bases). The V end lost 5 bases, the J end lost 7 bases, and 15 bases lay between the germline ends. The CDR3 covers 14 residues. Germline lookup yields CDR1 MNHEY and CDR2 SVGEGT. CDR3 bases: TGTGCCAGCAGTGACCCAGGGTCTATACAGCCCCAGCATTTT. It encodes CASSDPGSIQPQHF.

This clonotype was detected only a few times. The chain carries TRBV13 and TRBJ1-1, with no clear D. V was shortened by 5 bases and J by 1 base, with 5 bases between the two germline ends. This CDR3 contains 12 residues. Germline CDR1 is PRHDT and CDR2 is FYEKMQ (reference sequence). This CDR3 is CASSPANTEAFF. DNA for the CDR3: TGTGCCAGCAGCCCGGCGAACACTGAAGCTTTCTTT. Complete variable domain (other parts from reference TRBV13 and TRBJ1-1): AAGVIQSPRHLIKEKRETATLKCYPIPRHDTVYWYQQGPGQDPQFLISFYEKMQSDKGSIPDRFSAQQFSDYHSELNMSSLELGDSALYFCASSPANTEAFFGQGTRLTVV.

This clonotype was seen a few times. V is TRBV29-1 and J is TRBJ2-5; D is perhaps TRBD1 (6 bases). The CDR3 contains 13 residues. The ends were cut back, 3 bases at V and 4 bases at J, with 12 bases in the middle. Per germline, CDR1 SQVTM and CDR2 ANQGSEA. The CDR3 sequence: CSVEEQGIETQYF. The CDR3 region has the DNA TGCAGCGTTGAGGAGCAGGGGATAGAGACCCAGTACTTC.

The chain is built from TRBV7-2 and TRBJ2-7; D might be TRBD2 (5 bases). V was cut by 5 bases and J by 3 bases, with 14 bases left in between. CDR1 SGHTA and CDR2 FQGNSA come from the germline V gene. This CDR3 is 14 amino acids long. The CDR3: CASSPWTGDYEQYF. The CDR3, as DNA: TGTGCCAGCAGCCCCTGGACTGGGGACTACGAGCAGTACTTC. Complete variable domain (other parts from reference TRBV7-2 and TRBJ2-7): GAGVSQSPSNKVTEKGKDVELRCDPISGHTALYWYRQSLGQGLEFLIYFQGNSAPDKSGLPSDRFSAERTGGSVSTLTIQRTQQEDSAVYLCASSPWTGDYEQYFGPGTRLTVT.

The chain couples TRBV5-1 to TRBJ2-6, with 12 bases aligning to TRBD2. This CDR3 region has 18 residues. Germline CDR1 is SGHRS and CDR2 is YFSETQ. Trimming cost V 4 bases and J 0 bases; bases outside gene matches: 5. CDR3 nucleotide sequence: TGCGCCAGCAGCCCGGGACTAGCGGGCCACTCTGGGGCCAACGTCCTGACTTTC. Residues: CASSPGLAGHSGANVLTF.

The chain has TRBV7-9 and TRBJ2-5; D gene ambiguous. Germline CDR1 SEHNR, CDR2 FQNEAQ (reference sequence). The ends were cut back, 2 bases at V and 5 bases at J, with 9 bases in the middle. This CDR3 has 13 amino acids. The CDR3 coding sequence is TGTGCCAGCAGCTTATATGTCGTTGAGACCCAGTACTTC. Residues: CASSLYVVETQYF.

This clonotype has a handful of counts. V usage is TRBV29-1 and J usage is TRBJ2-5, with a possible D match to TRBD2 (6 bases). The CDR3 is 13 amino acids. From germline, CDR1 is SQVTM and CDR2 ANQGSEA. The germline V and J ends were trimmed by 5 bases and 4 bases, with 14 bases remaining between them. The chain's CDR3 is CSVYGGRVETQYF. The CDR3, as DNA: TGCAGCGTTTACGGGGGAAGGGTAGAGACCCAGTACTTC.

The CDR3 DNA sequence: TGCGCCAGCAGCCAAGTTAGGAGTGAGCAGTTCTTC. This sequence encodes CASSQVRSEQFF. V is TRBV4-1 and J is TRBJ2-1; D not certain. Trimming stripped 1 base from V and 9 bases from J, with 7 bases between. The CDR3 has 12 residues. Germline-derived CDR1 and CDR2 are MGHRA and YSYEKL.

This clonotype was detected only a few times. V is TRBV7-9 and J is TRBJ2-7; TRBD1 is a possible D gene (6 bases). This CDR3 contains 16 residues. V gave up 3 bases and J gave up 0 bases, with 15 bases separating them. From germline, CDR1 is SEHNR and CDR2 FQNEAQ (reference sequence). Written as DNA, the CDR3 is TGTGCCAGCAGCTTGGACACAGGGAAACTCTCCTACGAGCAGTACGTC. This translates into CASSLDTGKLSYEQYV.

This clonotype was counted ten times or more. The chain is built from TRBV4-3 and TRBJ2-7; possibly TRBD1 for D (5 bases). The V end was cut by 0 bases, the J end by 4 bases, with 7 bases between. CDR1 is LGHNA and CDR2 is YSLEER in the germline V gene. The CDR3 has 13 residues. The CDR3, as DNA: TGCGCCAGCAGCCAAGATTCAGGGTACGAGCAGTACTTC. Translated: CASSQDSGYEQYF.

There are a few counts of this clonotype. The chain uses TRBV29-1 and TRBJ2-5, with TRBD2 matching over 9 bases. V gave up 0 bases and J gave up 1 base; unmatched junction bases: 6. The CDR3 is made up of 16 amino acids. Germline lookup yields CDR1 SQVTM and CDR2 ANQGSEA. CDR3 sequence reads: CSVEDPGGGAQETQYF. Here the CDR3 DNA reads TGCAGCGTTGAAGATCCGGGCGGGGGGGCCCAAGAGACCCAGTACTTC.

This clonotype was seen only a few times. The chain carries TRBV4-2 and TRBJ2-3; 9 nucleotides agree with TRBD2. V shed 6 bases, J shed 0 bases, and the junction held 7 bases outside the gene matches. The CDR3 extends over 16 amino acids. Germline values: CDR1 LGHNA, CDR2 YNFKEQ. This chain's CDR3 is CASRGARGGSTDTQYF. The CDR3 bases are TGTGCCAGCAGGGGGGCGCGGGGGGGGAGCACAGATACGCAGTATTTT.

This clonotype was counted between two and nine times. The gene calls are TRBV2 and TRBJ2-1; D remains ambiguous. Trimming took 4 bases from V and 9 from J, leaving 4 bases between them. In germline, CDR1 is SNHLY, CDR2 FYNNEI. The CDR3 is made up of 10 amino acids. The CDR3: CASSAPEQFF. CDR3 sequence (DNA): TGTGCCAGCAGTGCCCCTGAGCAGTTCTTC.

Here the CDR3 DNA reads TGCAGTGCTGCCGGGACTAGCGTTTCCTACGAGCAGTACGTC. It translates to CSAAGTSVSYEQYV. The chain joins TRBV20-1 to TRBJ2-7; 10 bases fit TRBD2. V lost 5 bases to trimming and J lost 1 base; unmatched junction nucleotides: 5. The germline V gene has CDR1 DFQATT and CDR2 SNEGSKA (reference sequence). The CDR3 runs 14 residues.

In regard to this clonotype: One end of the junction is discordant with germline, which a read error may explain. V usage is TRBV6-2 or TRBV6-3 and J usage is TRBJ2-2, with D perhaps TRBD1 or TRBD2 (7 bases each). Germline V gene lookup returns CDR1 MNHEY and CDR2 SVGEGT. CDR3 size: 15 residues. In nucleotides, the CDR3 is TGTGCCAGCAGCTACTCCAGGGGGGGCACCGGGGAGCTGTTTTTT. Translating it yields CASSYSRGGTGELFF.

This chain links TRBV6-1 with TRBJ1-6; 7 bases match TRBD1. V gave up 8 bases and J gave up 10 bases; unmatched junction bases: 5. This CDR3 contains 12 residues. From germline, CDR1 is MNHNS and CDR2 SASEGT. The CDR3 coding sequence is TGTGCCAGCTCAGGGGGAAAATCACCCCTCCACTTT. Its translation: CASSGGKSPLHF.

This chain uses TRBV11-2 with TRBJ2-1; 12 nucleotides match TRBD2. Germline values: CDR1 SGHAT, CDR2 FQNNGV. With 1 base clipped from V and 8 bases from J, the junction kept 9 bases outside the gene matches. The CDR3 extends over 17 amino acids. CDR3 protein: CASSLGRTSGALDEQFF. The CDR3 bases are TGTGCCAGCAGCTTAGGACGGACTAGCGGGGCTTTGGATGAGCAGTTCTTC.

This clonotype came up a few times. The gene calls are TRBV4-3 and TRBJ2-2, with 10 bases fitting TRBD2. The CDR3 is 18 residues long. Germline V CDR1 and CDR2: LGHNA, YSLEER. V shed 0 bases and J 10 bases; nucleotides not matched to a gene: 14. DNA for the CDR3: TGCGCCAGCAGCCAAGATCGATGGCGGCTAGCGGGGGATGCGGAGCTGTTTTTT. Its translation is CASSQDRWRLAGDAELFF.

In nucleotides, the CDR3 is TGTGCCAGCAGTTACCGGCCGGGACAGGGAGGAGACGAGCAGTACTTC. The encoded protein is CASSYRPGQGGDEQYF. The V call is TRBV6-2 or TRBV6-3, the J call TRBJ2-7; 9 bases map to TRBD1. The CDR3 spans 16 residues. Germline loops: CDR1 MNHEY, CDR2 SVGEGT. J gave up 5 bases and V 2 bases, and 10 bases lay outside the gene matches.

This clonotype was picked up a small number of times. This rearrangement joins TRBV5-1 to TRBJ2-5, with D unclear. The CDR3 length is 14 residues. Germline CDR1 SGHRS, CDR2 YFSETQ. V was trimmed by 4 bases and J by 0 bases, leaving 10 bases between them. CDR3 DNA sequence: TGCGCCAGCAGCCTTTGGACCGACCAAGAGACCCAGTACTTC. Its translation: CASSLWTDQETQYF.

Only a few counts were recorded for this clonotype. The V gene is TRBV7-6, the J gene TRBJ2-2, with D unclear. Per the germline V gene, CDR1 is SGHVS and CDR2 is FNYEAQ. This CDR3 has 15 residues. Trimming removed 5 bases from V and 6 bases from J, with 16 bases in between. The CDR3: CASSPGPLSSGELFF. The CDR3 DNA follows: TGTGCCAGCAGCCCTGGGCCCCTTTCGTCCGGGGAGCTGTTTTTT.